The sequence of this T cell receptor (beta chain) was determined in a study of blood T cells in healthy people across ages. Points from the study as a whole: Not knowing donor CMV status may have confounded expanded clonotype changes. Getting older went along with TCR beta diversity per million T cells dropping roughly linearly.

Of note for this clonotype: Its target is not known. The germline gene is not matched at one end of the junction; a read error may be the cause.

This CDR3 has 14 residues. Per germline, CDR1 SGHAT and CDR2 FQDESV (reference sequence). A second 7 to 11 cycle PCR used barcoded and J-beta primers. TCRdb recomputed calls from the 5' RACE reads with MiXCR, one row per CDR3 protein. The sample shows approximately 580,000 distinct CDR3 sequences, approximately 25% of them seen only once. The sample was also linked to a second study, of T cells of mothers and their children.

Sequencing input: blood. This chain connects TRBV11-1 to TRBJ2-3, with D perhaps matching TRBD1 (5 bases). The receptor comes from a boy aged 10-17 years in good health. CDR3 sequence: CASSWQGSTDTQYF. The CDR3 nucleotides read TGTGCCAGCAGCTGGCAGGGAAGCACAGATACGCAATATTTT.